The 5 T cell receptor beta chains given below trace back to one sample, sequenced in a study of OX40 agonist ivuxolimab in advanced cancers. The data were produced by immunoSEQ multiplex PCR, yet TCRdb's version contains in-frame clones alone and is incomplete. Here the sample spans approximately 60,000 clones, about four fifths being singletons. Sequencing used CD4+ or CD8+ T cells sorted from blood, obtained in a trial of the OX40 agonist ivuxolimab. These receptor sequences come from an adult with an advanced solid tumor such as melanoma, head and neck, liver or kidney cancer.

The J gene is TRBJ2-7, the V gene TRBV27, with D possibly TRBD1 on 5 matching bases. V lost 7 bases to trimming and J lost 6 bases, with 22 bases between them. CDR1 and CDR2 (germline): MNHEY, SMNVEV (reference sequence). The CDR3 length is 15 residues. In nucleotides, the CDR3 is TGTGCCAGCAACCATGCCAGGGCACCCTCTATCGAGCAGTACTTC. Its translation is CASNHARAPSIEQYF.

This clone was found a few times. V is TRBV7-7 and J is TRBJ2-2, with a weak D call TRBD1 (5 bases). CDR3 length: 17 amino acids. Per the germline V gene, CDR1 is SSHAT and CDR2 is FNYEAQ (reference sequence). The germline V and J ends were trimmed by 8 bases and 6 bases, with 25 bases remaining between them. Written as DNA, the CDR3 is TGTGCCAGCGCTAAGACGCCAGACCAGGGAAGGGCCGGGGAGCTGTTTTTT. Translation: CASAKTPDQGRAGELFF.

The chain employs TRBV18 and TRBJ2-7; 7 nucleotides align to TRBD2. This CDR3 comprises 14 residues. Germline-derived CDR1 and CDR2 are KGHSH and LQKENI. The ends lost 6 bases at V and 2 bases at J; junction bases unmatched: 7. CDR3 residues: CASSTVAGAYEQYF. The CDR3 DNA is TGTGCCAGCTCCACTGTTGCGGGGGCCTACGAGCAGTACTTC.

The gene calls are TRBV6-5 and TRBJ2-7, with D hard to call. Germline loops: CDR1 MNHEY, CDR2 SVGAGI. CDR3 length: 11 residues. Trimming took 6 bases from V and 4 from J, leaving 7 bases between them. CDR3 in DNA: TGTGCCAGCAGGCAACTTTACGAGCAGTACTTC. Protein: CASRQLYEQYF.

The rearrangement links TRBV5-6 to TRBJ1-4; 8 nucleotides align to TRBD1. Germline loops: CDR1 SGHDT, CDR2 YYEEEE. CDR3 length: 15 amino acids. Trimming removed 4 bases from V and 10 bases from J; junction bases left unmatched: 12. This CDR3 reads CASSPLDREGGKLFF. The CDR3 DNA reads TGTGCCAGCAGCCCTTTGGACAGGGAGGGAGGAAAACTGTTTTTT.